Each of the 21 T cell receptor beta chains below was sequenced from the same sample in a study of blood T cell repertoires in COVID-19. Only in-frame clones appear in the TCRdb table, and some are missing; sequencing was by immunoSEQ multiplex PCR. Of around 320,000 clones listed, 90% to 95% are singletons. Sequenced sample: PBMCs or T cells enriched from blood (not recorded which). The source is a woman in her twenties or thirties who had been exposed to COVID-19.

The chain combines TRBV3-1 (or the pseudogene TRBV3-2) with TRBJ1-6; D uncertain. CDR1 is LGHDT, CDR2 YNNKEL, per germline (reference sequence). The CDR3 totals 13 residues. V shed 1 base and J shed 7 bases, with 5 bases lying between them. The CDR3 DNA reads TGTGCCAGCAGCCAAGTCAGAAATTCACCCCTCCACTTT. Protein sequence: CASSQVRNSPLHF.

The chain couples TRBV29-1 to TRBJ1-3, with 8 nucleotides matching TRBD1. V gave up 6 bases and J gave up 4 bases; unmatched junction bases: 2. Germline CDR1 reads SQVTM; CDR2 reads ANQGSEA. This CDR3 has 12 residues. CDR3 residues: CSVRTGGNTIYF. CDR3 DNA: TGCAGCGTCCGGACAGGGGGAAACACCATATATTTT. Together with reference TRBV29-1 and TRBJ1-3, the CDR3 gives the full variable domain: SAVISQKPSRDICQRGTSLTIQCQVDSQVTMMFWYRQQPGQSLTLIATANQGSEATYESGFVIDKFPISRPNLTFSTLTVSNMSPEDSSIYLCSVRTGGNTIYFGEGSWLTVV.

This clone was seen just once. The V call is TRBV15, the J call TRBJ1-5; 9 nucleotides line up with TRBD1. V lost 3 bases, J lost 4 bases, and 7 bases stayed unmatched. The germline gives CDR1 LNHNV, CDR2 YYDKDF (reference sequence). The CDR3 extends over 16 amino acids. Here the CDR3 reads CATSSRTGQGNQPQHF. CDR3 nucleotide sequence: TGTGCCACCAGCAGTCGTACGGGACAGGGAAATCAGCCCCAGCATTTT.

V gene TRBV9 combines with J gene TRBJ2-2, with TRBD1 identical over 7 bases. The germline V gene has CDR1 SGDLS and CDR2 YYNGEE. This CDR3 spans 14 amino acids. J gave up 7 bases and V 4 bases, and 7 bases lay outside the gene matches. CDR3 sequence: CASSTRQGSGELFF. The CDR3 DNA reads TGTGCCAGCAGCACCCGACAGGGCAGCGGGGAGCTGTTTTTT.

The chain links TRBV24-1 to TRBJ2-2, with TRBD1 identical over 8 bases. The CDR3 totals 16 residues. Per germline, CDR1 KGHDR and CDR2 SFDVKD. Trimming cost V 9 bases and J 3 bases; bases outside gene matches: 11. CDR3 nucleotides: TGTGCCACCGGAGGTCCCACAGGGGGTGACACCGGGGAGCTGTTTTTT. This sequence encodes CATGGPTGGDTGELFF.

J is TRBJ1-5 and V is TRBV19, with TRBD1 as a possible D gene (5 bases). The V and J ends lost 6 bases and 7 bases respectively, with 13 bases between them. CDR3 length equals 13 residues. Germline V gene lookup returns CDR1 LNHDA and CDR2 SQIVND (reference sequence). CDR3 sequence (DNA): TGTGCCAGTAGCCTCGGGGGAGAACAGCCCCAGCATTTT. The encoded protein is CASSLGGEQPQHF.

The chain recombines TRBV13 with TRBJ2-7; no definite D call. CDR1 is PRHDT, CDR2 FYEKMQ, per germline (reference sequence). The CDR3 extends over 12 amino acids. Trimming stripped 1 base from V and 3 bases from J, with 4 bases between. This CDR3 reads CASSLAGYEQYF. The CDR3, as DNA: TGTGCCAGCAGCTTAGCCGGCTACGAGCAGTACTTC. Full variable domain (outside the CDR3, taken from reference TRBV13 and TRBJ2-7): AAGVIQSPRHLIKEKRETATLKCYPIPRHDTVYWYQQGPGQDPQFLISFYEKMQSDKGSIPDRFSAQQFSDYHSELNMSSLELGDSALYFCASSLAGYEQYFGPGTRLTVT.

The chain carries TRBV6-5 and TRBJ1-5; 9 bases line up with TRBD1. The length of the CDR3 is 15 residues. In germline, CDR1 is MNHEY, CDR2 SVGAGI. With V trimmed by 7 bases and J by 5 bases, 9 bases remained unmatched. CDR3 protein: CASTRGGQGDQPQHF. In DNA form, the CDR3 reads TGTGCCAGCACCAGAGGGGGACAGGGTGATCAGCCCCAGCATTTT.

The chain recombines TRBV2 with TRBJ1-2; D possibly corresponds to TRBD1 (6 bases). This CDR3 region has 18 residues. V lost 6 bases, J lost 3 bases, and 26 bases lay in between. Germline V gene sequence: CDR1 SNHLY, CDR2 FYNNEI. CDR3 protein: CASRGPGHLVPGHYGYTF. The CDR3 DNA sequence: TGTGCCAGCAGAGGTCCGGGACACCTAGTCCCGGGGCACTATGGCTACACCTTC.

The CDR3 bases are TGTGCCAGCAGCCCGGGACAGCCTTTCTATTCCTACGAGCAGTACTTC. Protein sequence: CASSPGQPFYSYEQYF. The chain combines TRBV11-1 with TRBJ2-7, with TRBD1 identical over 7 bases. The V gene's germline CDR1 is SGHAT and CDR2 FQDESV (reference sequence). This CDR3 spans 16 amino acids. V shed 5 bases and J 1 base; nucleotides not matched to a gene: 11.

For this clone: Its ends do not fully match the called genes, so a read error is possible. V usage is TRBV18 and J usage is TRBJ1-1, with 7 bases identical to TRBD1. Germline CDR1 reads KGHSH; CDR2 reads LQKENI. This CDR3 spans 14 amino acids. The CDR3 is CASSPSRGGGISIF. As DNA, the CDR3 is TGTGCCAGCTCACCTAGCCGCGGAGGGGGCATAAGTATCTTT.

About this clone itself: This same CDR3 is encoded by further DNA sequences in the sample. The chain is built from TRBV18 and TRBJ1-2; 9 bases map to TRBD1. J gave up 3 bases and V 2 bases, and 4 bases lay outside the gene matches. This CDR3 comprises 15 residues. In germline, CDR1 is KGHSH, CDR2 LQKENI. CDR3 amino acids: CASSPGTGGYYGYTF. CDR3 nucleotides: TGTGCCAGCTCACCAGGCACAGGGGGCTACTATGGCTACACCTTC.

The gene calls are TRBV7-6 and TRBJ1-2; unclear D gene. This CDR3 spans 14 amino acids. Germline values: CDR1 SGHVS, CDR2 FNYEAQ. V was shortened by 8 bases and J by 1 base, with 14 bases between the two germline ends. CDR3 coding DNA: TGTGCCAGCTCCCCGGAGGAGCTTAACTATGGCTACACCTTC. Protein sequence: CASSPEELNYGYTF.

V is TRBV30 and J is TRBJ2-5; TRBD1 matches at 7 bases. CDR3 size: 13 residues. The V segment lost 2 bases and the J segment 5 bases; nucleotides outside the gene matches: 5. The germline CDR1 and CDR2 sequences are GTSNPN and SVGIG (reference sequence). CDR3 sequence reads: CAWSRTGSETQYF. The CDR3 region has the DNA TGTGCCTGGAGTCGGACAGGCTCCGAGACCCAGTACTTC.

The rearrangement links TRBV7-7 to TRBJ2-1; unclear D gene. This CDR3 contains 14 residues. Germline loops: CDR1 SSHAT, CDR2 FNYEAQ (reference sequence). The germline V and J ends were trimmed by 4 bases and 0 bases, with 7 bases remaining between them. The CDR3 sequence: CASSSTFSYNEQFF. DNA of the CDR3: TGTGCCAGCAGCTCTACCTTCTCCTACAATGAGCAGTTCTTC.

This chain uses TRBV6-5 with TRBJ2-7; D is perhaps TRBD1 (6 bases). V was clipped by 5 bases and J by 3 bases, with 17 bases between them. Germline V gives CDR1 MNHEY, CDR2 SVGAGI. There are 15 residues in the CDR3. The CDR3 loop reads CASSTPGQGVYEQYF. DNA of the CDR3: TGTGCCAGCAGTACACCGGGACAAGGGGTCTACGAGCAGTACTTC.

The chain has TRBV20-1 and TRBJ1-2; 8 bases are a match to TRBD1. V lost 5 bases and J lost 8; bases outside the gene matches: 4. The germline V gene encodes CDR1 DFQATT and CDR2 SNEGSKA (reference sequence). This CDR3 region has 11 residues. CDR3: CSAHDRGGYTF. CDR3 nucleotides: TGCAGTGCTCATGACAGGGGCGGCTACACCTTC.

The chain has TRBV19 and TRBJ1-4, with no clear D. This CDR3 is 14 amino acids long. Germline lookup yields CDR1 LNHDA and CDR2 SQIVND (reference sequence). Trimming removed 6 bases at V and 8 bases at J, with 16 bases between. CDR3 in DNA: TGTGCCAGTAGGCCCAGCGGAGGAGGCGAAAAACTGTTTTTT. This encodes CASRPSGGGEKLFF.

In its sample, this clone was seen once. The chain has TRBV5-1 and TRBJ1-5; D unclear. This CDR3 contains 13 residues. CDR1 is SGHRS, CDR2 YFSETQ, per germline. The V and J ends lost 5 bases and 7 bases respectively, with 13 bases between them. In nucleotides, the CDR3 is TGCGCCAGCAGTAGCATCCCCGGGCAGCCCCAGCATTTT. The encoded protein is CASSSIPGQPQHF.

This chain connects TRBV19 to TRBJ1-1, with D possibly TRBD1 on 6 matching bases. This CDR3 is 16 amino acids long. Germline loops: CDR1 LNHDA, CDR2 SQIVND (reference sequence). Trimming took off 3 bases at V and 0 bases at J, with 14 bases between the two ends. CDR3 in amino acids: CASSMFIGQLNTEAFF. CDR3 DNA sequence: TGTGCCAGTAGTATGTTTATTGGACAGTTGAACACTGAAGCTTTCTTT.

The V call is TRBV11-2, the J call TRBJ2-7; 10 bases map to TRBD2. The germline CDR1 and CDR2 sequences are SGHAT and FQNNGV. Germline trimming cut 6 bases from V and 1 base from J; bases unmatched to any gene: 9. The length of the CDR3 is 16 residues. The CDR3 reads CASRTISGGSSYEQYF. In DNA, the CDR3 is TGTGCCAGCAGGACGATTAGCGGGGGGTCGTCCTACGAGCAGTACTTC.